The 2 T cell receptor beta chains below were found in one sample sequenced in a study of tissue T cells after allogeneic stem cell transplantation (dated by TCRdb to the early 2020s). The time point label of this sample denotes: mouse harvest day 14 after allogeneic transplant. Each mouse graft, delivered by tail vein injection, combined 10^6 splenic CD5+ T cells with 10^7 T-cell-depleted bone marrow cells. Library generation was performed with the immunoSEQ multiplex PCR assay. TCRdb obtained this table from immuneACCESS and retained in-frame rearrangements with V and J assigned. These tables miss some clones; where compared with another copy, unresolved V genes account for less than half of the shortfall, and the remainder is unexplained. This sample gives about 9,000 clones in total; around 33% of them show up just once. The ten largest account for 5.1% of the sample. The material sequenced was skin. These TCRs come from a female BALB/c mouse given C57BL/6 T cells with graft-versus-host disease after an allogeneic hematopoietic cell transplant.

This clone rates as medium-sized. Gene names are the mouse ones. The read stops 1 residue short of the end of the CDR3; the missing end is completed from the germline J gene. This chain connects TRBV12-2 to TRBJ1-3, with 11 bases identical to TRBD1. The CDR3 length is 16 residues. Unmatched junction bases numbered 6, after V lost 2 bases and J lost 4 bases. The germline CDR1 and CDR2 sequences are SGHLS and HYDKME. The covered CDR3 bases are TGTGCCAGCTCTCCTGGACAGGGGGCGCGAGGAAATACGCTCTAT. This sequence encodes CASSPGQGARGNTLY. The full CDR3 is CASSPGQGARGNTLYF. Using reference TRBV12-2 and TRBJ1-3 for the parts outside the CDR3, the full variable domain is NSGVVQSPRYIIKGKGERSILKCIPISGHLSVAWYQQTQGQELKFFIQHYDKMERDKGNLPSRFSVQQFDDYHSEMNMSALELEDSAVYFCASSPGQGARGNTLYFGEGSRLIVV.

A word on this clone: Gene names and germline match the mouse. Sequencing ends 1 residue short of the CDR3 end; the germline J gene provides the rest. The V and J genes are TRBV26 and TRBJ2-4, with 12 bases that match TRBD2. Germline V CDR1 and CDR2: KGHPV, FQNQEV (reference sequence). There are 14 residues in the CDR3. Unmatched junction bases numbered 1, after V lost 4 bases and J lost 5 bases. The CDR3: CASSRTGGVNTLYF. CDR3 DNA, as far as it was read: TGTGCCAGCAGTCGGACTGGGGGGGTAAACACCTTGTAC.